This T cell receptor beta chain originates from a study of cytomegalovirus exposure and HLA in healthy donors. Across the whole study: An early data release held tens of millions of unique TCRs from HLA-typed donors.

The study, taken as a whole, reports: There were 150 to 200 TCR beta chains listed as cytomegalovirus-associated. Three CMV-associated chains proved CMV antigen-specific in vitro. Reports credit the classifier with highly specific, highly sensitive diagnosis of cytomegalovirus status.

CDR3 length: 11 amino acids. V was cut by 4 bases and J by 2 bases, with 4 bases left in between. The germline gives CDR1 SGHTS, CDR2 YDEGEE. A multiplex PCR was run with 60 Vbeta primers and 13 Jbeta primers. Some clones are missing from TCRdb's copy, which holds only in-frame ones; the method was immunoSEQ multiplex PCR. The data contain around 150,000 clones, about four fifths of them singletons. As for this clone: Its antigen remains unidentified.

This chain joins TRBV5-8 and TRBJ2-7; D not resolved. The TCR was taken from a man aged 45-65 years in good health and CMV-seropositive. The sample was PBMCs. The CDR3 protein is CASSPAYEQYF. The DNA for the CDR3 is TGTGCCAGCAGCCCCGCCTACGAGCAGTACTTC.